This T cell receptor (beta chain) derives from a study of beta chain features in type 1 diabetes. The germline V and J ends were trimmed by 3 bases and 3 bases, with 20 bases remaining between them. Germline CDR1 and CDR2: MGHRA and YSYEKL. The CDR3 totals 17 residues. All of the isolated RNA was reverse transcribed, so expressed TCRB transcripts were sequenced. Using immunoSEQ multiplex PCR, the repertoire was profiled, and TCRdb retains in-frame clones only, with some absent. The table records approximately 380,000 clones, about 16% of them present only once. It was one heparinised blood draw, averaging approximately 100 mL, that each donor gave.

This TCR came from a woman younger than 30 in good health. Sample: naive CD4+ T cells from blood. The V and J genes are TRBV4-1 and TRBJ1-2; D is unclear. For the CDR3, the DNA is TGCGCCAGCAGCCACGGGGTGCCTGGTAGGTCCCACTATGGCTACACCTTC. Protein sequence: CASSHGVPGRSHYGYTF.